The 21 T cell receptor beta chains below were found in one sample sequenced in a study of shared clonotypes between healthy human individuals. TCRdb keeps only in-frame clones here, not all; method: immunoSEQ multiplex PCR. The sample includes 2 million to 3 million clones, just over 90% of them seen just once. The sequenced sample consisted of naive CD4+ T cells sorted from blood. Subset: CD45RA+ positively selected. Receptor source: a man aged 18 to 30 in good health.

This chain uses TRBV7-2 with TRBJ2-1; 9 bases are a match to TRBD1. The V and J ends lost 4 bases and 4 bases, in that order; junction bases with no gene match: 5. Germline V gene data show CDR1 as SGHTA and CDR2 as FQGNSA. The CDR3 is made up of 15 amino acids. CDR3: CASSSRDRAYNEQFF. The CDR3 region has the DNA TGTGCCAGCAGCTCCCGGGACAGGGCTTACAATGAGCAGTTCTTC.

V usage is TRBV10-3 and J usage is TRBJ2-7, with TRBD1 identical over 7 bases. V shed 7 bases, J shed 1 base, and the junction held 4 bases outside the gene matches. The CDR3 has 13 amino acids. Germline CDR1 and CDR2: ENHRY and SYGVKD. This CDR3 is CAIKTGESYEQYF. DNA for the CDR3: TGTGCCATCAAAACAGGGGAGTCCTACGAGCAGTACTTC.

Comments on this clone: Within the sample, other DNA sequences also encode this same CDR3. This rearrangement joins TRBV7-9 to TRBJ2-7; 8 bases are a match to TRBD1. Germline V gene data show CDR1 as SEHNR and CDR2 as FQNEAQ (reference sequence). Germline trimming cut 5 bases from V and 4 bases from J; bases unmatched to any gene: 7. The CDR3 is 14 residues long. CDR3 in amino acids: CASSPAGGSYEQYF. Here the CDR3 DNA reads TGTGCCAGCAGCCCCGCAGGGGGCTCTTACGAGCAGTACTTC.

The V gene is TRBV10-1, the J gene TRBJ2-1; D may be TRBD1 (5 bases). Germline loops: CDR1 WNHNN, CDR2 SYGVQD (reference sequence). V was cut by 0 bases and J by 8 bases, with 8 bases left in between. The CDR3 has 13 residues. This chain's CDR3 is CASSESFRDEQFF. CDR3 nucleotide sequence: TGCGCCAGCAGTGAGTCGTTCAGGGATGAGCAGTTCTTC.

The chain recombines TRBV7-2 with TRBJ2-7, with D possibly being TRBD2 (6 bases). The germline V gene has CDR1 SGHTA and CDR2 FQGNSA. V shed 3 bases and J shed 6 bases, with 9 bases lying between them. The CDR3 is 12 residues long. This CDR3 reads CASSLGLLEQYF. Written as DNA, the CDR3 is TGTGCCAGCAGCTTGGGACTTCTCGAGCAGTACTTC.

In its sample, this clone was seen once. V gene TRBV19 combines with J gene TRBJ1-2; D possibly corresponds to TRBD1 (5 bases). This CDR3 region has 14 residues. The germline V and J ends were trimmed by 4 bases and 3 bases, with 12 bases remaining between them. Germline V gene data show CDR1 as LNHDA and CDR2 as SQIVND (reference sequence). This CDR3 reads CASSRPGQHYGYTF. The DNA of the CDR3 is TGTGCCAGTAGTAGGCCAGGGCAGCACTATGGCTACACCTTC.

This chain uses TRBV2 with TRBJ2-7, with TRBD2 identical over 8 bases. The germline CDR1 and CDR2 sequences are SNHLY and FYNNEI. V lost 8 bases and J lost 7; bases outside the gene matches: 13. The CDR3 sequence is 14 residues long. The CDR3 reads CASAPRRSGGEQYF. As DNA, the CDR3 is TGTGCCAGCGCACCCCGGCGGTCGGGAGGGGAGCAGTACTTC.

As for this clone: This specimen includes other DNA sequences encoding the same CDR3. The chain combines TRBV28 with TRBJ2-3, with D possibly TRBD1 on 5 matching bases. The CDR3 is 13 residues long. CDR1 is MDHEN and CDR2 is SYDVKM in the germline V gene. Trimming cost V 3 bases and J 3 bases, with 7 bases left between them. The CDR3 DNA sequence: TGTGCCAGCAGTTTTAGGGGAACAGATACGCAGTATTTT. Translating gives CASSFRGTDTQYF.

This clone has a single count. The rearrangement uses TRBV5-6 and TRBJ1-2; D is unresolved. V dropped 4 bases and J dropped 2 bases, with 12 bases sitting between them. Germline V lookup: CDR1 SGHDT, CDR2 YYEEEE. The CDR3 is 14 residues long. CDR3 in DNA: TGTGCCAGCAGCCATGAGAGACGCAACTATGGCTACACCTTC. Amino acid sequence: CASSHERRNYGYTF.

This chain uses TRBV5-6 with TRBJ2-7, with 7 bases matching TRBD2. J gave up 2 bases and V 0 bases, and 5 bases lay outside the gene matches. Germline values: CDR1 SGHDT, CDR2 YYEEEE. The CDR3 extends over 15 amino acids. Here the CDR3 reads CASSLGGRGTYEQYF. For the CDR3, the DNA is TGTGCCAGCAGCTTGGGAGGGCGGGGGACCTACGAGCAGTACTTC.

The chain has TRBV15 and TRBJ1-2; D call uncertain. In germline, CDR1 is LNHNV, CDR2 YYDKDF (reference sequence). This CDR3 spans 15 amino acids. V lost 5 bases, J lost 4 bases, and 17 bases lay in between. The CDR3 region has the DNA TGTGCCACCAGCTCTCAGACACTTAGGAGCTATGGCTACACCTTC. It encodes CATSSQTLRSYGYTF.

This chain connects TRBV6-6 to TRBJ2-7; no clear D gene. The CDR3 is 12 residues long. Germline V gene lookup returns CDR1 MNHNY and CDR2 SVGAGI (reference sequence). V was cut by 6 bases and J by 5 bases, with 11 bases left in between. As DNA, the CDR3 is TGTGCCAGCAGCTACCAAGGAGACGAGCAGTACTTC. Encoded protein: CASSYQGDEQYF.

This chain connects TRBV19 to TRBJ2-7, with D unresolved. The V gene lost 0 bases and the J gene lost 4 bases, with 7 bases spanning the gap. This CDR3 is 13 amino acids long. Germline CDR1 is LNHDA and CDR2 is SQIVND (reference sequence). The CDR3 DNA is TGTGCCAGTAGTATAGATCACGGGTACGAGCAGTACTTC. Residues: CASSIDHGYEQYF. Based on the CDR3 plus reference TRBV19 and TRBJ2-7, the full variable domain is DGGITQSPKYLFRKEGQNVTLSCEQNLNHDAMYWYRQDPGQGLRLIYYSQIVNDFQKGDIAEGYSVSREKKESFPLTVTSAQKNPTAFYLCASSIDHGYEQYFGPGTRLTVT.

About this clone itself: The junction departs from the called germline gene at one end, perhaps through a read error. This sequence joins TRBV23-1 and TRBJ2-7, with 10 positions matching TRBD1. TRBV23-1 is assigned to the ORF class and has an uncertain function. The CDR3 covers 15 residues. The DNA of the CDR3 is TGCGCCAGCAGTCAATCAGGGGACAGGGGAATTTTCTTGTGCTTC. It encodes CASSQSGDRGIFLCF.

The chain recombines TRBV6-1 with TRBJ1-5, with no clear D. V dropped 3 bases and J dropped 3 bases, with 15 bases sitting between them. Germline lookup yields CDR1 MNHNS and CDR2 SASEGT. This CDR3 is 16 amino acids long. The CDR3 sequence is CASSDLERGNNQPQHF. The DNA of the CDR3 is TGTGCCAGCAGTGACCTCGAGCGGGGAAACAATCAGCCCCAGCATTTT.

This clone was counted once. The rearrangement links TRBV6-5 to TRBJ2-7; 7 positions match TRBD1. Trimming at V came to 0 bases and at J to 1 base, leaving 6 bases not matched to a gene. The V gene's germline CDR1 is MNHEY and CDR2 SVGAGI. The CDR3 runs to 16 residues. The CDR3 reads CASSYSSTGRSYEQYF. CDR3 coding DNA: TGTGCCAGCAGTTACTCCTCGACAGGGAGATCCTACGAGCAGTACTTC.

The chain recombines TRBV5-4 with TRBJ2-1, with 7 bases aligning to TRBD2. This CDR3 comprises 19 residues. From germline, CDR1 is SGHNT and CDR2 YYREEE (reference sequence). V was pared by 2 bases and J by 6 bases, with 20 bases of the junction left unmatched. CDR3 DNA sequence: TGTGCCAGCAGCTTCCCACTAGCGTCGGCTGGCTCGACGTTCAATGAGCAGTTCTTC. This sequence encodes CASSFPLASAGSTFNEQFF. Full variable domain (rest looked up from reference TRBV5-4 and TRBJ2-1): ETGVTQSPTHLIKTRGQQVTLRCSSQSGHNTVSWYQQALGQGPQFIFQYYREEENGRGNFPPRFSGLQFPNYSSELNVNALELDDSALYLCASSFPLASAGSTFNEQFFGPGTRLTVL.

Of note for this clone: One end of the junction varies from germline; a read error may be responsible. V usage is TRBV6-1 and J usage is TRBJ2-7; 9 nucleotides line up with TRBD1. This CDR3 has 16 amino acids. Germline lookup yields CDR1 MNHNS and CDR2 SASEGT. The CDR3 coding sequence is TGTGCCATCAGTGAGGGTCCGGGACAGGGAACCTACGAGCAGTACTTC. It translates to CAISEGPGQGTYEQYF.

This CDR3 reads CASSLEGQGVGETQYF. CDR3 nucleotide sequence: TGCGCCAGCAGCTTGGAGGGACAGGGGGTTGGTGAGACCCAGTACTTC. The chain uses TRBV5-1 and TRBJ2-5; 11 nucleotides agree with TRBD1. Germline lookup yields CDR1 SGHRS and CDR2 YFSETQ. The CDR3 loop spans 16 amino acids. The trim removed 0 bases at V and 5 bases at J, leaving 6 bases unmatched. Supplemented by reference TRBV5-1 and TRBJ2-5, the full variable domain reads KAGVTQTPRYLIKTRGQQVTLSCSPISGHRSVSWYQQTPGQGLQFLFEYFSETQRNKGNFPGRFSGRQFSNSRSEMNVSTLELGDSALYLCASSLEGQGVGETQYFGPGTRLLVL.

The gene calls are TRBV27 and TRBJ2-1, with 7 bases identical to TRBD1. After removal of 5 bases from V and 15 bases from J, the junction contained 7 bases not matched to a gene. CDR1 is MNHEY and CDR2 is SMNVEV in the germline V gene (reference sequence). The CDR3 spans 11 residues. CDR3 protein: CASSGTGEPFF. CDR3 DNA sequence: TGTGCCAGCAGTGGAACAGGGGAACCGTTCTTC.

On this clone itself: The sample holds other DNA sequences that translate to the same CDR3. The chain uses TRBV18 and TRBJ2-1, with 9 bases that match TRBD2. Germline CDR1 and CDR2: KGHSH and LQKENI. The CDR3 loop spans 16 amino acids. Trimming took 2 bases from V and 4 from J; bases not matched to a gene: 6. As DNA, the CDR3 is TGTGCCAGCTCACCATCACTGGCGGGAGGGTACAATGAGCAGTTCTTC. It codes for CASSPSLAGGYNEQFF.